This TCR beta chain was sequenced during a study of cytomegalovirus exposure and HLA in healthy donors. Overall study context: In an early release, HLA-typed donors contributed about 80 million unique TCR sequences. Regarding the study as a whole: After further analysis at a later stage, around 17,000 TCR beta sequences were associated with HLA alleles at 0.05 false discovery rate.

There are 19 residues in the CDR3. Germline lookup yields CDR1 SGHRS and CDR2 YFSETQ. The trim removed 4 bases at V and 4 bases at J, leaving 19 bases unmatched. For this clone: Its specificity is not known.

Primers included in the PCR were 60 Vbeta and 13 Jbeta primers. Method: immunoSEQ multiplex PCR; TCRdb's copy keeps in-frame clones and lacks some. The sample records around 130,000 clones, 50% to 80% being singletons. The chain uses TRBV5-1 and TRBJ1-1, with TRBD1 matching 10 bases. The source is a woman in her 40s in good health and CMV-seropositive. Sequencing was carried out using PBMCs. The CDR3, as DNA: TGCGCCAGCAGCCCCTGGGGGACAGGGGTCCCTGAGTTCGGCACTGAAGCTTTCTTT. The encoded protein is CASSPWGTGVPEFGTEAFF.